The rows below give T cell receptor beta chains drawn from one sample of a study of identifying expanded T cells in peripheral blood. Clones were read by immunoSEQ multiplex PCR, and TCRdb kept only the in-frame ones, dropping some. Of about 110,000 clones listed, 88% are singletons. The sequenced material came from blood. Receptors were obtained from a person between 18 and 70 years old in good health. The CDR3 runs from the conserved cysteine through the conserved F or W. Fields, in order: clone size, J gene, V gene, D gene, CDR3 protein, CDR3 DNA. The D gene is left open where the match is weak. Part of the rows lack a size; the others show once, few, many or a class for expanded clones.

-,TRBJ2-3,TRBV27,-,CASSPDRMTSTDTQYF,TGTGCCAGCAGTCCCGACAGGATGACTAGCACAGATACGCAGTATTTT
-,TRBJ1-1,TRBV14,-,CASSQEMNTEAFF,TGTGCCAGCAGCCAAGAAATGAACACTGAAGCTTTCTTT
few,TRBJ1-1,TRBV6-6,-,CASSLKTGNTEAFF,TGTGCCAGCAGTTTGAAAACAGGGAACACTGAAGCTTTCTTT
-,TRBJ2-5,TRBV18,-,CASSPGRTETQYF,TGTGCCAGCTCACCGGGAAGGACTGAGACCCAGTACTTC
-,TRBJ1-5,TRBV19,-,CASRGGGNQPQHF,TGTGCCAGTAGAGGAGGGGGCAATCAGCCCCAGCATTTT
-,TRBJ2-3,TRBV6-5,-,CASSYSGGRGADTQYF,TGTGCCAGCAGTTACTCTGGGGGGCGGGGAGCAGATACGCAGTATTTT
-,TRBJ1-1,TRBV7-2,TRBD1,CASSFQGASTEAFF,TGTGCCAGCAGCTTCCAGGGGGCTAGCACTGAAGCTTTCTTT
-,TRBJ2-3,TRBV5-1,TRBD2,CASSFSGGAGTDTQYF,TGCGCCAGCAGCTTTTCCGGGGGGGCCGGGACAGATACGCAGTATTTT
-,TRBJ1-4,TRBV11-2,TRBD1,CASSLGGGDEKLFF,TGTGCCAGCAGCTTAGGAGGGGGCGATGAAAAACTGTTTTTT
-,TRBJ2-3,TRBV7-3,TRBD1,CASSFQGANTQYF,TGTGCCAGCAGCTTTCAGGGGGCAAATACGCAGTATTTT
-,TRBJ2-1,TRBV7-9,TRBD2,CASRPRLSGTGVREQFF,TGTGCCAGCAGACCTCGCCTTAGCGGGACCGGCGTACGTGAGCAGTTCTTC
-,TRBJ2-5,TRBV2,-,CASSKIQGPQETQYF,TGTGCCAGCTCTAAGATACAGGGACCCCAAGAGACCCAGTACTTC
-,TRBJ2-3,TRBV19,-,CASSPQLGGHTDTQYF,TGTGCCAGTAGTCCCCAGCTAGGCGGGCACACAGATACGCAGTATTTT
few,TRBJ1-5,TRBV2,-,CASSAQNLGPQHF,TGTGCCAGCAGTGCCCAGAATCTCGGGCCCCAGCATTTT
-,TRBJ1-5,TRBV5-8,-,CASSSSLLGEPQHF,TGTGCCAGCAGCTCTTCCCTACTCGGGGAGCCCCAGCATTTT
-,TRBJ2-2,TRBV7-2,-,CASSLADTGELFF,TGTGCCAGCAGCTTAGCGGACACCGGGGAGCTGTTTTTT
-,TRBJ2-3,TRBV5-6,TRBD2,CASSLLLLAGGTDTQYF,TGTGCCAGCAGCTTGCTACTACTAGCGGGAGGGACAGATACGCAGTATTTT
-,TRBJ2-4,TRBV4-2,TRBD2,CASSQDGLAGPKNIQYF,TGTGCCAGCAGCCAAGATGGGCTAGCGGGCCCCAAAAACATTCAGTACTTC
-,TRBJ1-5,TRBV15,-,CATSRSLGGRQPQHF,TGTGCCACCAGCAGATCCCTGGGGGGGCGGCAGCCCCAGCATTTT
-,TRBJ2-7,TRBV13,-,CASSVRQGGTYEQYF,TGTGCCAGCAGCGTACGACAGGGAGGAACCTACGAGCAGTACTTC
-,TRBJ2-7,TRBV20-1,TRBD1,CSARRGHEQYF,TGCAGTGCTAGAAGGGGGCACGAGCAGTACTTC
-,TRBJ2-2,TRBV28,TRBD2,CASSPRSGRGTGELFF,TGTGCCAGCAGCCCCCGGAGCGGGAGGGGTACCGGGGAGCTGTTTTTT
-,TRBJ2-1,TRBV9,TRBD2,CASSSTGLAGDNEQFF,TGTGCCAGCAGCTCTACGGGACTAGCGGGGGACAATGAGCAGTTCTTC
-,TRBJ2-7,TRBV7-2,TRBD1,CASSLGAGTGGRWEQYF,TGTGCCAGCAGCTTAGGCGCCGGGACAGGGGGCAGGTGGGAGCAGTACTTC
-,TRBJ1-2,TRBV9,TRBD1,CASSVDWARGPDGYTF,TGTGCCAGCAGCGTAGATTGGGCCAGGGGGCCGGATGGCTACACCTTC
-,TRBJ2-1,TRBV28,TRBD2,CASSLRDYTNEQFF,TGTGCCAGCAGTTTAAGGGACTACACAAATGAGCAGTTCTTC
-,TRBJ2-5,TRBV6-5,-,CASSYSGVVGQETQYF,TGTGCCAGCAGTTACTCCGGGGTAGTGGGACAAGAGACCCAGTACTTC
once,TRBJ1-3,TRBV5-6,-,CASSGGTRGNTIYF,TGTGCCAGCAGCGGGGGGACAAGAGGAAACACCATATATTTT
-,TRBJ2-7,TRBV6-5,-,CASSYGLANEQYF,TGTGCCAGCAGTTACGGGCTAGCTAACGAGCAGTACTTC
-,TRBJ2-5,TRBV4-2,-,CASSRNSEETQYF,TGTGCCAGCAGCCGGAACAGCGAGGAGACCCAGTACTTC
-,TRBJ2-5,TRBV5-1,-,CASSIGVRQETQYF,TGCGCCAGCAGTATCGGGGTCAGACAAGAGACCCAGTACTTC
-,TRBJ1-5,TRBV28,-,CASSFGPGRNQPQHF,-
-,TRBJ2-3,TRBV2,-,CASSEASGRADTQYF,TGTGCCAGCAGTGAAGCTTCAGGCAGGGCAGATACGCAGTATTTT
-,TRBJ2-7,TRBV6-5,TRBD1,CASRYSGTGIYEQYF,TGTGCCAGCAGGTATTCCGGGACAGGGATCTACGAGCAGTACTTC
-,TRBJ2-6,TRBV9,TRBD1,CASSIGTARTSSGANVLTF,TGTGCCAGCAGCATTGGGACAGCCCGAACTAGCTCTGGGGCCAACGTCCTGACTTTC
-,TRBJ2-2,TRBV19,TRBD2,CASSAVVAGGRRELFF,TGTGCCAGTAGTGCCGTTGTAGCGGGAGGACGCCGGGAGCTGTTTTTT
-,TRBJ1-3,TRBV7-2,-,CASSFPKSSGNTIYF,TGTGCCAGCAGCTTCCCGAAGTCTTCTGGAAACACCATATATTTT
-,TRBJ2-5,TRBV7-8,TRBD1,CASTILGQKETQYF,TGTGCCAGCACCATACTGGGACAGAAAGAGACCCAGTACTTC
-,TRBJ2-7,TRBV5-4,TRBD1,CASSSTQGAVSEQYF,TGTGCCAGCAGCTCTACCCAGGGGGCGGTCTCCGAGCAGTACTTC
-,TRBJ1-3,TRBV7-6,-,CASSGLDLYSGNTIYF,TGTGCCAGTTCGGGGTTGGATCTCTACTCTGGAAACACCATATATTTT
-,TRBJ1-5,TRBV19,-,CASSSQNSMINQPQHF,TGTGCCAGTAGTAGCCAAAACAGCATGATAAATCAGCCCCAGCATTTT
-,TRBJ2-7,TRBV6-5,TRBD2,CASRLLAFYEQYF,TGTGCCAGCAGGCTACTAGCGTTCTACGAGCAGTACTTC
-,TRBJ2-7,TRBV27,TRBD2,CASSLVSSGRGYEQYF,TGTGCCAGCAGTTTAGTGTCTAGCGGAAGGGGCTACGAGCAGTACTTC
-,TRBJ1-2,TRBV25-1,TRBD1,CASSSPWGGGKGGYTF,TGTGCCAGCAGTTCCCCGTGGGGAGGGGGCAAGGGTGGCTACACCTTC
-,TRBJ2-1,TRBV29-1,-,CSVVGRLVYNEQFF,TGCAGCGTAGTGGGCCGACTCGTCTACAATGAGCAGTTCTTC
-,TRBJ2-1,TRBV5-1,TRBD2,CASSPTSGGASYGNEQFF,TGCGCCAGCAGCCCGACGAGCGGGGGTGCCTCCTACGGCAATGAGCAGTTCTTC
-,TRBJ2-1,TRBV5-1,-,CASSLVAPYNEQFF,TGCGCCAGCAGCTTGGTGGCACCATACAATGAGCAGTTCTTC
few,TRBJ1-6,TRBV6-5,-,CASRLWQDSPLHF,TGTGCCAGCCGCTTGTGGCAGGATTCACCCCTCCACTTT
-,TRBJ1-6,TRBV7-2,TRBD1,CASSPWTGGSDNSPLHF,TGTGCCAGCAGCCCCTGGACAGGGGGCTCGGATAATTCACCCCTCCACTTT
-,TRBJ2-5,TRBV7-9,TRBD2,CASSPGLEETQYF,TGTGCCAGCAGCCCGGGACTAGAAGAGACCCAGTACTTC
-,TRBJ2-7,TRBV6-5,-,CASSYLRGSYEQYF,TGTGCCAGCAGTTACCTCAGGGGCTCCTACGAGCAGTACTTC